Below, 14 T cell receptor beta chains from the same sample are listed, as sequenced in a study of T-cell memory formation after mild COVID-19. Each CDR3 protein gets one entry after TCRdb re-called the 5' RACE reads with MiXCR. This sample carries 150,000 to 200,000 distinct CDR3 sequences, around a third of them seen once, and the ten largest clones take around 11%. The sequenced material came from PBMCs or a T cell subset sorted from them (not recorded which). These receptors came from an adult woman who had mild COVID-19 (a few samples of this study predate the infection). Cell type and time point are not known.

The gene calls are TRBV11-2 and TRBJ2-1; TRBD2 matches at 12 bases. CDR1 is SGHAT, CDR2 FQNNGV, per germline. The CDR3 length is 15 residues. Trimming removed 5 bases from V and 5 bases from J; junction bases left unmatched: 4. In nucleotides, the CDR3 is TGTGCCAGCAGCGACGGACTAGCGGGGAACAATGAGCAGTTCTTC. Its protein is CASSDGLAGNNEQFF.

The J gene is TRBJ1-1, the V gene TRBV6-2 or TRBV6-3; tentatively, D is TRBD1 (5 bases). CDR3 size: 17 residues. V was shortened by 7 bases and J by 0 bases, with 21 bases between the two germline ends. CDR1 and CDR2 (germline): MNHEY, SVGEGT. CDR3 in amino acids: CASTNEGLGRVNTEAFF. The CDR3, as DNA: TGTGCCAGCACCAACGAGGGTTTGGGACGAGTGAACACTGAAGCTTTCTTT.

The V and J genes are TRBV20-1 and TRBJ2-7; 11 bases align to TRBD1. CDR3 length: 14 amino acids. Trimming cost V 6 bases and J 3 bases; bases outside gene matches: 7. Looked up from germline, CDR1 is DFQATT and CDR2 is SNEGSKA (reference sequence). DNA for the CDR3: TGCAGTGCCACACCCGGGACAGGGGGCTACGAGCAGTACTTC. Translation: CSATPGTGGYEQYF.

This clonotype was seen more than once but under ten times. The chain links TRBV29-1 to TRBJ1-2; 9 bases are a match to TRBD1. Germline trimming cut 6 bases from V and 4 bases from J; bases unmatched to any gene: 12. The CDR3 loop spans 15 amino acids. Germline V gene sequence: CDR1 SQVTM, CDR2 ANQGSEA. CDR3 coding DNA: TGCAGCGTGGCCGGACAGGGGCCGAGCGGCTATGGCTACACCTTC. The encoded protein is CSVAGQGPSGYGYTF.

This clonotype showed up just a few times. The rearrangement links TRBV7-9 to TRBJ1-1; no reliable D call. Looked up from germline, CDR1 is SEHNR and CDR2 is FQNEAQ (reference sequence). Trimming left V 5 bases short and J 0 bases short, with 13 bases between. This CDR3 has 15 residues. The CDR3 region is CASSPPSGLNTEAFF. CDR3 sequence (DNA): TGTGCCAGCAGCCCCCCATCAGGCTTGAACACTGAAGCTTTCTTT.

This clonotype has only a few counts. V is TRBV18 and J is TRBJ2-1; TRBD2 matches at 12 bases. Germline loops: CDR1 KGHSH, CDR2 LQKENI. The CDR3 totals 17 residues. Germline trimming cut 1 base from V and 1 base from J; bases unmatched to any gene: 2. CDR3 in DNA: TGTGCCAGCTCACCACAGACTAGCGGGAGATCCTACAATGAGCAGTTCTTC. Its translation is CASSPQTSGRSYNEQFF.

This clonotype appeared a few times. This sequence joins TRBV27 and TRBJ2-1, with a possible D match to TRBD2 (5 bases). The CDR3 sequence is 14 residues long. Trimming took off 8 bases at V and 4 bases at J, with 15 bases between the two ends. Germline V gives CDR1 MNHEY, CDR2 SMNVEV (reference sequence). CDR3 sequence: CASGFRRGYNEQFF. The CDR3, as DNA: TGTGCCAGCGGATTTAGGAGAGGGTACAATGAGCAGTTCTTC.

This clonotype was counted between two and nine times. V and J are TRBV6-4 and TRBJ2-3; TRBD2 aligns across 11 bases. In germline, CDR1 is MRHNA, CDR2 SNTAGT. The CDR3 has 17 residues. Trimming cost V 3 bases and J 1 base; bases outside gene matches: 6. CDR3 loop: CASSELAGAGGTDTQYF. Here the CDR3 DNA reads TGTGCCAGCAGTGAACTAGCGGGGGCCGGGGGCACAGATACGCAGTATTTT.

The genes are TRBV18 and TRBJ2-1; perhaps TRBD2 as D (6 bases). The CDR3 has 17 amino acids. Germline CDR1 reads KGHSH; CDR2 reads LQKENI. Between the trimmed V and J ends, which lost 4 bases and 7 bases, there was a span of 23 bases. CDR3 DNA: TGTGCCAGCTCACTCGCAACGGGGGTGAAAGGTGGGAATGAGCAGTTCTTC. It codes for CASSLATGVKGGNEQFF. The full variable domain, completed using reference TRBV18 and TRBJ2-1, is NAGVMQNPRHLVRRRGQEARLRCSPMKGHSHVYWYRQLPEEGLKFMVYLQKENIIDESGMPKERFSAEFPKEGPSILRIQQVVRGDSAAYFCASSLATGVKGGNEQFFGPGTRLTVL.

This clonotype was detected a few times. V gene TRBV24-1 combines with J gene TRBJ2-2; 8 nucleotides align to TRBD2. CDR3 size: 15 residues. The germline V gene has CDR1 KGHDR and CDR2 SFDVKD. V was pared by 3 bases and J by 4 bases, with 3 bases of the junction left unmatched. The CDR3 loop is CATSDPGLVTGELFF. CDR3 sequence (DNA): TGTGCCACCAGTGATCCGGGACTAGTCACCGGGGAGCTGTTTTTT.

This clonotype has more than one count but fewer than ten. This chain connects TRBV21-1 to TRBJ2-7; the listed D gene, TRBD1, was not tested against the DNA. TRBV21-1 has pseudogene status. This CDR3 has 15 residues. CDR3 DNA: TGTGCCAGTCCGGGACAAAAAGGGATCTCCTACGAGCAGTACTTC. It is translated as CASPGQKGISYEQYF.

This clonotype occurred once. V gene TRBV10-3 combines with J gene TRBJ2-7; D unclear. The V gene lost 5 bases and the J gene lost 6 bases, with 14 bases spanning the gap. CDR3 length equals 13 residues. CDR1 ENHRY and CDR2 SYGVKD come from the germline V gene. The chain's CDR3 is CAISYDPKGEQYF. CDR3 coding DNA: TGTGCCATCAGTTACGACCCGAAGGGCGAGCAGTACTTC.

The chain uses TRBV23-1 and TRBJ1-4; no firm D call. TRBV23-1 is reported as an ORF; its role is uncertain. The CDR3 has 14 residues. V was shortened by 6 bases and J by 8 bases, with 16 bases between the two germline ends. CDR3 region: CASSARSSGEKLFF. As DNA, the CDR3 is TGCGCCAGCAGCGCACGTTCTTCCGGCGAAAAACTGTTTTTT.

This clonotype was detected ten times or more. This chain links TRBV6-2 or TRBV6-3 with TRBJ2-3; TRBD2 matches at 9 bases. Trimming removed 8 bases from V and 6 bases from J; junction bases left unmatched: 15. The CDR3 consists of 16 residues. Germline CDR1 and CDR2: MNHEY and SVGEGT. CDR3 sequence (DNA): TGTGCCAGCGGTTCTAGTTTGGGACTAGCTACGGATACGCAGTATTTT. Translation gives CASGSSLGLATDTQYF.